This TCR beta chain was obtained from a study of metastatic and nonmetastatic thyroid tumors. In the study overall: Samples came from malignant and benign thyroid patients, and repertoires were compared across blood and tumor or nodule tissue.

This clone was seen at least ten times. Its antigen is currently unknown. The CDR3 has 17 residues. From germline, CDR1 is SGHNT and CDR2 YYREEE (reference sequence). V was trimmed by 5 bases and J by 3 bases, leaving 21 bases between them. None of the patients had undergone any treatment ahead of thyroid surgery. Whole-study results and caveats: According to reports, the diversity of TCR beta was significantly higher in malignant thyroid tumors than in benign nodules, and this held in both blood and tumor samples.

TCRdb reassembled clones from the PCR reads with MiXCR. In the table there are about 40,000 clones, 10% to 12% of which are singletons. J is TRBJ1-3 and V is TRBV5-4; D gene ambiguous. This receptor was obtained from a female donor with papillary thyroid cancer or a benign thyroid nodule (not recorded which). Some clones in this sample may be carry-over from other donors' samples. Material: blood. This CDR3 reads CASSRWGVGLGGNTIYF. CDR3 in DNA: TGTGCCAGCAGTCGTTGGGGTGTCGGTCTAGGTGGAAACACCATATATTTT.